Given below is one T cell receptor beta chain in context. No antigen is known for it. Clones were read by immunoSEQ multiplex PCR, and TCRdb kept only the in-frame ones, dropping some. The sample carries about 260,000 clones, roughly 88% recorded once. The entry originates in a study of cytomegalovirus exposure and HLA in healthy donors. About the research overall: A subsequent analysis stated that the 120 or so validation repertoires were run on the same platform as the roughly 670 first-cohort repertoires. Study outcomes and limitations: TCR beta chains numbering roughly 150 were designated cytomegalovirus-associated. For most TCR sequences rarity was the rule, although some public TCRs occurred in many donors.

Germline V lookup: CDR1 LGHNA, CDR2 YNFKEQ. V was clipped by 1 base and J by 6 bases, with 9 bases between them. The CDR3 is made up of 13 amino acids. The V and J genes are TRBV4-2 and TRBJ1-1, with no clear D. This clonotype originated in a woman aged 25-40 years in good health and CMV-seronegative. The sequencing sample was made of PBMCs. CDR3 coding DNA: TGTGCCAGCAGCCAAGCTGCGCGCCCTGAAGCTTTCTTT. Translation gives CASSQAARPEAFF.